This T cell receptor (beta chain) was identified in a study of blood T cell repertoires in COVID-19. Whole-study context: Samples of COVID-19 (acute and convalescent) were obtained from the United States, Italy and Spain. The analysed material was cDNA or gDNA that came from T cells, B-cell-depleted T cells, or PBMCs.

The CDR3 extends over 13 amino acids. V was trimmed by 4 bases and J by 2 bases, leaving 9 bases between them. The V gene's germline CDR1 is SGHRS and CDR2 YFSETQ. As originally analysed: Amplification of reference gene primers provided the estimated nucleated cell counts. Data came from immunoSEQ multiplex PCR; TCRdb stores just in-frame clones and leaves some out. V and J calls and clone size are copied from that table; D and trimming were computed from the DNA. The sample has roughly 72,000 clones; 60% to 85% are singletons. This clone was observed a single time. Material: peripheral blood. The rearrangement joins TRBV5-1 to TRBJ1-1; D gene unclear. The TCR was taken from an elderly woman with active or convalescent COVID-19. CDR3 in amino acids: CASSLGPNTEAFF. The CDR3 nucleotides are TGCGCCAGCAGCCTAGGCCCCAACACTGAAGCTTTCTTT.